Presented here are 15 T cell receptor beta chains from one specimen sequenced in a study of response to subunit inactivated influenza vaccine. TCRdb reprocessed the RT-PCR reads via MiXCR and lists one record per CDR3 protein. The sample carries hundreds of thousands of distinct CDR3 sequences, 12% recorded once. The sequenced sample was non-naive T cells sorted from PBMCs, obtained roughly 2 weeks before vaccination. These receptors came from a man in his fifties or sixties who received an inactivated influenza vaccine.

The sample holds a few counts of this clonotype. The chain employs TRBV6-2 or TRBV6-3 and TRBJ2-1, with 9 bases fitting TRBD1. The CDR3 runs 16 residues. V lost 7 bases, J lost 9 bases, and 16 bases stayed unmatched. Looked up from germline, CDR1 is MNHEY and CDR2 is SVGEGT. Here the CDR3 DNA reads TGTGCCAGCACAGACCCGACAGGGGGTGGGACAGGTGAGCAGTTCTTC. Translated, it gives CASTDPTGGGTGEQFF.

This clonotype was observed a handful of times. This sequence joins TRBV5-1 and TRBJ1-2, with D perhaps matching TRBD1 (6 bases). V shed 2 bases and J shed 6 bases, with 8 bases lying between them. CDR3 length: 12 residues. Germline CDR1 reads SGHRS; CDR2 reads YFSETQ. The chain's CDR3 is CASSLQGDGYTF. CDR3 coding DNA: TGCGCCAGCAGCTTACAGGGAGATGGCTACACCTTC.

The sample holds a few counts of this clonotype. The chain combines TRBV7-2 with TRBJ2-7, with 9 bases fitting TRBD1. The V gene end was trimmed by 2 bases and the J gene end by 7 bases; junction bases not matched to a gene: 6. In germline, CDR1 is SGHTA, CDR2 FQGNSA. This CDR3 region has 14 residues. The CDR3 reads CASSLKGQGGEQYF. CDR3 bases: TGTGCCAGCAGCTTAAAGGGACAGGGTGGAGAGCAGTACTTC. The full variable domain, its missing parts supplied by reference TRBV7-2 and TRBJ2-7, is GAGVSQSPSNKVTEKGKDVELRCDPISGHTALYWYRQSLGQGLEFLIYFQGNSAPDKSGLPSDRFSAERTGGSVSTLTIQRTQQEDSAVYLCASSLKGQGGEQYFGPGTRLTVT.

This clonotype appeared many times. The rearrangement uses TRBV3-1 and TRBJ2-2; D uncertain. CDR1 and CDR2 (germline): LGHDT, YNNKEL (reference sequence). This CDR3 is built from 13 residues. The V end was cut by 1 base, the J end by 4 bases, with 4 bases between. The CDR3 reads CASSQGGTGELFF. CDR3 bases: TGTGCCAGCAGCCAAGGGGGCACCGGGGAGCTGTTTTTT.

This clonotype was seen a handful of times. CDR3 in amino acids: CSARGGRGGRGYEQYF. In nucleotides, the CDR3 is TGCAGTGCTAGAGGGGGTCGGGGCGGCCGAGGATACGAGCAGTACTTC. The V gene is TRBV20-1, the J gene TRBJ2-7; D possibly matches TRBD1 or TRBD2 (5 bases each). V was cut by 1 base and J by 4 bases, with 20 bases left in between. This CDR3 contains 16 residues. Germline V gives CDR1 DFQATT, CDR2 SNEGSKA (reference sequence).

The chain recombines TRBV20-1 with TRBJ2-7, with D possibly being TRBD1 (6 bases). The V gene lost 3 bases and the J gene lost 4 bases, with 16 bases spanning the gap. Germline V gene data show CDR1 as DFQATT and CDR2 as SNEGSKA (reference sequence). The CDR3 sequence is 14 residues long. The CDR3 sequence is CSARARTAPYEQYF. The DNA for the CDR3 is TGCAGTGCTAGGGCACGGACAGCCCCATACGAGCAGTACTTC.

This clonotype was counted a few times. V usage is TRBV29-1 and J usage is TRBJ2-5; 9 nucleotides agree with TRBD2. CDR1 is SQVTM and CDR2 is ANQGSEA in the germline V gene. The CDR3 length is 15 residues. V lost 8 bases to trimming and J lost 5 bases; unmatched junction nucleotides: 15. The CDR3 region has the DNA TGCAGCTCCCTGCGGGTAGCGGGAGTTAGTGAGACCCAGTACTTC. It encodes CSSLRVAGVSETQYF.

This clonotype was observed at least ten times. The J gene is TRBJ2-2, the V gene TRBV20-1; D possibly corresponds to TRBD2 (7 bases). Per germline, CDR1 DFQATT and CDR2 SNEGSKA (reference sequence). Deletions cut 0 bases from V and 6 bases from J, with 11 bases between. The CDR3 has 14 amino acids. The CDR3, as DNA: TGCAGTGCTAGAGATGGGGGGGGCTCCGGGGAGCTGTTTTTT. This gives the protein CSARDGGGSGELFF.

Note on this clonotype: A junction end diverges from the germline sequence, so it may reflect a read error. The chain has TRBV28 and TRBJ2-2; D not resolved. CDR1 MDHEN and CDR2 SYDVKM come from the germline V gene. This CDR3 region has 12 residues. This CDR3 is CSSSLTTGELFF. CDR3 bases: TGTTCCAGCAGTTTAACAACCGGAGAGCTGTTTTTT.

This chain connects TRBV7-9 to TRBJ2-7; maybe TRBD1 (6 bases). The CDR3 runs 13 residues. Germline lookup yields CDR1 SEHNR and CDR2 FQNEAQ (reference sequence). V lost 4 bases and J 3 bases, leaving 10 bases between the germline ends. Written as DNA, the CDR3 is TGTGCCAGCAGCTCAGCCAGGGGCTACGAGCAGTACTTC. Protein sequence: CASSSARGYEQYF.

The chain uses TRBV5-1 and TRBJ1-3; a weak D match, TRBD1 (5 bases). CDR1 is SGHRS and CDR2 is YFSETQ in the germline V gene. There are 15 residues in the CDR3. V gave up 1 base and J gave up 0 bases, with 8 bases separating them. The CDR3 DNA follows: TGCGCCAGCAGCTTGCAGGGATACTCTGGAAACACCATATATTTT. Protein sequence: CASSLQGYSGNTIYF.

The CDR3 sequence is CSARLDRKLSYEQYF. In DNA form, the CDR3 reads TGCAGTGCTAGACTCGACAGAAAGCTCTCCTACGAGCAGTACTTC. The chain joins TRBV20-1 to TRBJ2-7; tentative D call: TRBD1 (5 bases). Trimming took 2 bases from V and 0 from J, leaving 14 bases between them. The CDR3 extends over 15 amino acids. Germline V gene sequence: CDR1 DFQATT, CDR2 SNEGSKA (reference sequence).

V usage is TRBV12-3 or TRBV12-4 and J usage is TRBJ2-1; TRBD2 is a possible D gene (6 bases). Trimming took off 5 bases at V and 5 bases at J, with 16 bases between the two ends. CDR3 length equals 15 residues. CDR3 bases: TGTGCCAGCAGTCGCTGGAGGGACCGCAACAATGAGCAGTTCTTC. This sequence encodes CASSRWRDRNNEQFF.

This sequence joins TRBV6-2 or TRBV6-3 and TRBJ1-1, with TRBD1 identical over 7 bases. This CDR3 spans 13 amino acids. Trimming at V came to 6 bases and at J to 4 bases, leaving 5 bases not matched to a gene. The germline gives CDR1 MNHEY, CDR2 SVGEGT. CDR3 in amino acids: CASSPGQLTEAFF. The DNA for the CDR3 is TGTGCCAGCAGCCCGGGACAGCTCACTGAAGCTTTCTTT.

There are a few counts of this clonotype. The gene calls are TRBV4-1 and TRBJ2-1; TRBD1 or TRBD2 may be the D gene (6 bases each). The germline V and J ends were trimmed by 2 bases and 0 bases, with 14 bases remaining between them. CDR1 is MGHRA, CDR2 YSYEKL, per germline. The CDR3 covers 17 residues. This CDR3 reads CASSQLPGGHSYNEQFF. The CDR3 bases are TGCGCCAGCAGCCAACTCCCCGGGGGCCACTCCTACAATGAGCAGTTCTTC.